The 23 T cell receptor beta chains below come from one sample, sequenced in a study of T cell responses to AZD1222 COVID-19 vaccine. Libraries were prepared by immunoSEQ multiplex PCR; TCRdb keeps only in-frame clonotypes and omits some of them. The sample has around 130,000 clones, over 85% seen once. The sequencing used peripheral blood, collected on day 0 of AZD1222 vaccination. The receptors stem from an adult in good health.

This clone was found once. J is TRBJ1-1 and V is TRBV27; no definite D call. Germline V gene sequence: CDR1 MNHEY, CDR2 SMNVEV (reference sequence). This CDR3 is built from 15 residues. Trimming removed 5 bases at V and 1 base at J, with 14 bases between. CDR3 in DNA: TGTGCCAGCAGTCTTTTTCGGGCTAAGAACACTGAAGCTTTCTTT. This sequence encodes CASSLFRAKNTEAFF.

The chain has TRBV3-1 (or the pseudogene TRBV3-2) and TRBJ1-1, with D unresolved. V was shortened by 5 bases and J by 6 bases, with 16 bases between the two germline ends. CDR1 is LGHDT and CDR2 is YNNKEL in the germline V gene (reference sequence). This CDR3 has 14 amino acids. The CDR3: CASSSHGGPAEAFF. CDR3 DNA: TGTGCCAGCAGCTCCCACGGTGGCCCGGCTGAAGCTTTCTTT.

The V call is TRBV11-3, the J call TRBJ2-1; 7 nucleotides line up with TRBD1. The CDR3 runs 13 residues. V lost 0 bases and J lost 8; bases outside the gene matches: 1. Germline CDR1 is SGHNT and CDR2 is YENEEA. The CDR3 bases are TGTGCCAGCAGCTTAGAGGGGACAGATGAGCAGTTCTTC. This translates into CASSLEGTDEQFF.

The V gene is TRBV28, the J gene TRBJ1-1; 12 bases match TRBD1. Germline loops: CDR1 MDHEN, CDR2 SYDVKM. V gave up 5 bases and J gave up 6 bases; unmatched junction bases: 7. The CDR3 runs to 15 residues. CDR3 nucleotide sequence: TGTGCCAGCAGTCGTCGGGACAGGGGGCATTCTGAAGCTTTCTTT. Translated: CASSRRDRGHSEAFF.

The genes are TRBV3-1 (or the pseudogene TRBV3-2) and TRBJ2-7; D possibly corresponds to TRBD2 (5 bases). In germline, CDR1 is LGHDT, CDR2 YNNKEL (reference sequence). V lost 0 bases and J 5 bases, leaving 8 bases between the germline ends. CDR3 size: 13 residues. The CDR3 coding sequence is TGTGCCAGCAGCCAAGATCGAGGGAACGAGCAGTACTTC. Its protein is CASSQDRGNEQYF.

The CDR3 loop reads CASSSSSGQPGEKLFF. The CDR3 bases are TGTGCCAGCAGCTCAAGTTCGGGACAGCCAGGGGAAAAACTGTTTTTT. The chain joins TRBV7-9 to TRBJ1-4; 7 nucleotides match TRBD1. The CDR3 consists of 16 residues. The trim removed 4 bases at V and 8 bases at J, leaving 13 bases unmatched. The germline gives CDR1 SEHNR, CDR2 FQNEAQ (reference sequence).

The chain is built from TRBV30 and TRBJ2-3; 7 nucleotides align to TRBD2. Per germline, CDR1 GTSNPN and CDR2 SVGIG (reference sequence). The CDR3 sequence is 17 residues long. V lost 0 bases, J lost 5 bases, and 14 bases stayed unmatched. As DNA, the CDR3 is TGTGCCTGGAGTGTTGGCGGGAACGCGGGAGTACGAGATACGCAGTATTTT. Amino acids: CAWSVGGNAGVRDTQYF.

V and J are TRBV12-3 or TRBV12-4 and TRBJ1-2, with D perhaps TRBD1 (6 bases). This CDR3 region has 12 residues. The V and J ends lost 3 bases and 5 bases respectively, with 7 bases between them. CDR3 region: CASSFQGYGYTF. The CDR3 coding sequence is TGTGCCAGCAGTTTCCAGGGGTATGGCTACACCTTC.

This chain uses TRBV7-9 with TRBJ2-7; the D is unclear. V was trimmed by 5 bases and J by 4 bases, leaving 12 bases between them. From germline, CDR1 is SEHNR and CDR2 FQNEAQ (reference sequence). This CDR3 contains 13 residues. The CDR3 sequence is CASSVETEYEQYF. The CDR3 DNA reads as TGTGCCAGCAGCGTCGAGACTGAGTACGAGCAGTACTTC.

This chain links TRBV5-4 with TRBJ2-1, with 10 nucleotides matching TRBD2. The CDR3 extends over 15 amino acids. The germline V gene has CDR1 SGHNT and CDR2 YYREEE (reference sequence). With 0 bases clipped from V and 9 bases from J, the junction kept 6 bases outside the gene matches. The CDR3 reads CASSLGLAGASEQFF. The CDR3 DNA sequence: TGTGCCAGCAGCTTGGGTCTAGCGGGAGCGAGTGAGCAGTTCTTC.

The J gene is TRBJ1-6, the V gene TRBV27, with D unresolved. The CDR3 loop spans 18 amino acids. Trimming took off 5 bases at V and 2 bases at J, with 19 bases between the two ends. Germline CDR1 MNHEY, CDR2 SMNVEV (reference sequence). CDR3 protein: CASSPHLRDRAYNSPLHF. CDR3 in DNA: TGTGCCAGCAGTCCCCATCTAAGGGATCGGGCCTATAATTCACCCCTCCACTTT.

The chain combines TRBV6-5 with TRBJ2-1; 8 positions agree with TRBD2. Per the germline V gene, CDR1 is MNHEY and CDR2 is SVGAGI. With V trimmed by 7 bases and J by 9 bases, 5 bases remained unmatched. The CDR3 totals 12 residues. Here the CDR3 reads CASTLRGGEQFF. The CDR3 DNA follows: TGTGCCAGCACCTTACGGGGGGGTGAGCAGTTCTTC.

This chain connects TRBV18 to TRBJ1-1; the match to TRBD1 covers 10 bases. V lost 2 bases to trimming and J lost 5 bases; unmatched junction nucleotides: 2. The CDR3 is 14 residues long. Germline values: CDR1 KGHSH, CDR2 LQKENI. CDR3 nucleotide sequence: TGTGCCAGCTCACCAGGACAGGGGGAGACTGAAGCTTTCTTT. Its protein is CASSPGQGETEAFF.

The chain uses TRBV6-6 and TRBJ2-2; D could derive from TRBD1 or TRBD2 (5 bases each). The V gene's germline CDR1 is MNHNY and CDR2 SVGAGI (reference sequence). The CDR3 runs 14 residues. Trimming stripped 6 bases from V and 1 base from J, with 9 bases between. The CDR3 is CASRGTLNTGELFF. The CDR3 nucleotides read TGTGCCAGCAGGGGGACCCTGAACACCGGGGAGCTGTTTTTT.

This chain uses TRBV29-1 with TRBJ2-5; TRBD2 is a possible D gene (5 bases). The CDR3 length is 13 residues. V gave up 4 bases and J gave up 4 bases, with 13 bases separating them. Germline lookup yields CDR1 SQVTM and CDR2 ANQGSEA. CDR3: CSVGEGVGETQYF. The CDR3 nucleotides are TGCAGCGTTGGTGAGGGTGTGGGAGAGACCCAGTACTTC.

The DNA for the CDR3 is TGTGCCAGCTCGGCGGACAGGGGAAATTCACCCCTCCACTTT. It encodes CASSADRGNSPLHF. This chain joins TRBV18 and TRBJ1-6; 9 bases align to TRBD1. With 6 bases clipped from V and 7 bases from J, the junction kept 4 bases outside the gene matches. This CDR3 comprises 14 residues. Germline V lookup: CDR1 KGHSH, CDR2 LQKENI.

The rearrangement uses TRBV5-8 and TRBJ1-5; D remains ambiguous. V was pared by 4 bases and J by 7 bases, with 6 bases between. Germline V lookup: CDR1 SGHTS, CDR2 YDEGEE. The CDR3 totals 11 residues. CDR3 amino acids: CASSPGQPQHF. CDR3 in DNA: TGTGCCAGCAGCCCGGGGCAGCCCCAGCATTTT.

The chain uses TRBV7-6 and TRBJ2-3, with D maybe TRBD2 (5 bases). The CDR3 is 17 residues long. Trimming cost V 1 base and J 0 bases, with 14 bases left between them. Looked up from germline, CDR1 is SGHVS and CDR2 is FNYEAQ. The CDR3 loop reads CASSLVPGGPSTDTQYF. The DNA for the CDR3 is TGTGCCAGCAGCTTAGTCCCTGGCGGGCCGAGCACAGATACGCAGTATTTT.

This clone occurred once. This rearrangement joins TRBV28 to TRBJ1-6; D not resolved. From germline, CDR1 is MDHEN and CDR2 SYDVKM. Trimming removed 3 bases from V and 6 bases from J, with 12 bases in between. This CDR3 comprises 15 residues. This CDR3 is CASSLPRAVNSPLHF. CDR3 sequence (DNA): TGTGCCAGCAGTTTGCCCCGAGCGGTTAATTCACCCCTCCACTTT.

The genes are TRBV29-1 and TRBJ1-1, with 7 bases fitting TRBD1. Germline loops: CDR1 SQVTM, CDR2 ANQGSEA. V shed 7 bases, J shed 3 bases, and the junction held 8 bases outside the gene matches. The CDR3 is 13 residues long. CDR3 DNA: TGCAGCGCCTGGACAGGCCCCGACACTGAAGCTTTCTTT. Encoded protein: CSAWTGPDTEAFF.

The genes are TRBV21-1 and TRBJ2-7; the table names TRBD2, a call not compared with the DNA. TRBV21-1 is labeled a pseudogene. This CDR3 contains 17 residues. CDR3 coding DNA: TGTGCCAGCAGCAAAGAATGCAGGTCTAGCGGGAGCTACGAGCAGTACTTC. Protein product: CASSKECRSSGSYEQYF.

The rearrangement links TRBV2 to TRBJ1-5; D might be TRBD1 (6 bases). Germline loops: CDR1 SNHLY, CDR2 FYNNEI. V was cut by 7 bases and J by 7 bases, with 17 bases left in between. CDR3 size: 14 residues. CDR3 coding DNA: TGTGCCAGCACCATGAACGGGGGCAGGCAGCCCCAGCATTTT. The encoded protein is CASTMNGGRQPQHF.

The V and J genes are TRBV14 and TRBJ2-5, with 9 bases matching TRBD1. V trimming: 4 bases; J trimming: 0 bases; junction bases outside the gene matches: 6. This CDR3 contains 16 residues. From germline, CDR1 is SGHDN and CDR2 FVKESK. CDR3 amino acids: CASSLGQGRYQETQYF. The CDR3 nucleotides are TGTGCCAGCAGCCTGGGACAGGGCCGGTACCAAGAGACCCAGTACTTC.